The 5 T cell receptor beta chains presented below share a single source sample, sequenced in a study of response to subunit inactivated influenza vaccine. TCRdb called the RT-PCR reads again in MiXCR, with one record for every CDR3 protein. The table includes approximately 520,000 distinct CDR3 sequences, 15% to 20% detected once. The specimen comprised CD4+ T cells sorted from PBMCs, sampled less than 30 months after vaccination. The receptors come from a man between 50 and 75 years old who received an inactivated influenza vaccine.

This clonotype was counted a few times. V gene TRBV4-2 combines with J gene TRBJ2-1, with 8 bases matching TRBD2. Germline CDR1 is LGHNA and CDR2 is YNFKEQ. This CDR3 is built from 18 residues. V dropped 5 bases and J dropped 5; count of bases not matched to a gene: 17. Here the CDR3 DNA reads TGTGCCAGCAGCGCATTTGTCGGGGGGGCGCTCGGGCACAATGAGCAGTTCTTC. Protein product: CASSAFVGGALGHNEQFF.

The V gene is TRBV5-5, the J gene TRBJ2-1; 16 bases fit TRBD2. The length of the CDR3 is 16 residues. Trimming took 4 bases from V and 4 from J; bases not matched to a gene: 2. Germline V gene lookup returns CDR1 SGHKS and CDR2 YYEKEE (reference sequence). CDR3 nucleotides: TGTGCCAGCAGCGAGGGACTAGCGGGAGGGTACAATGAGCAGTTCTTC. Its protein product is CASSEGLAGGYNEQFF.

There are many counts of this clonotype. The CDR3 sequence: CAISESWAASSYNEQFF. CDR3 nucleotide sequence: TGTGCCATCAGTGAGTCTTGGGCAGCTAGCTCCTACAATGAGCAGTTCTTC. J is TRBJ2-1 and V is TRBV10-3; D gene uncertain. Germline V CDR1 and CDR2: ENHRY, SYGVKD. The CDR3 is 17 amino acids. Deletions cut 0 bases from V and 0 bases from J, with 12 bases between.

The chain is built from TRBV20-1 and TRBJ1-3, with no clear D. Looked up from germline, CDR1 is DFQATT and CDR2 is SNEGSKA (reference sequence). V was shortened by 0 bases and J by 3 bases, with 9 bases between the two germline ends. CDR3 length: 14 amino acids. In DNA form, the CDR3 reads TGCAGTGCTAGAGATCCATGGGATGGAAACACCATATATTTT. Protein: CSARDPWDGNTIYF.

This clonotype was counted a few times. V is TRBV5-5 and J is TRBJ2-7; D might be TRBD1 (6 bases). The CDR3 is made up of 17 amino acids. CDR1 and CDR2 (germline): SGHKS, YYEKEE (reference sequence). V was trimmed by 0 bases and J by 2 bases, leaving 18 bases between them. The CDR3 loop is CASSLGAGAPLTYEQYF. In DNA form, the CDR3 reads TGTGCCAGCAGCTTGGGGGCAGGGGCCCCACTTACCTACGAGCAGTACTTC.